This T cell receptor beta chain was documented in a study of human T cells and chemical hapten exposure. Study information: Weekly diphenylcyclopropenone doses were given to patients' scalps across the roughly 25-week study. Per-sample TCR yields varied mainly from small pooled library volume differences. The study, taken as a whole, reports: TCRs above 1 in 1000 frequency stayed constant with DPC sensitization.

The time point here: pre-sensitization, week 0. The treatment is: therapeutic diphenylcyclopropenone sensitization with weekly scalp DPC. Total RNA was extracted from unfractionated whole blood. TCRdb itself ran the RACE reads through MiXCR, one entry per CDR3 protein. This sample has over 300,000 distinct CDR3 sequences, with approximately 5% found just once. The CDR3 has 14 residues. The V end lost 8 bases, the J end lost 1 base, and 14 bases lay between the germline ends. CDR1 is SNHLY and CDR2 is FYNNEI in the germline V gene. This clonotype was counted only a few times. The antigen remains unidentified.

The gene calls are TRBV2 and TRBJ1-1; D is perhaps TRBD1 (6 bases). The clonotype was recovered from a woman aged 45-59 years with alopecia areata. Some clones in this sample may be carry-over from other donors' samples. The material was whole blood, obtained in connection with sensitization to the hapten diphenylcyclopropenone (DPC). The CDR3: CASRLGHTNTEAFF. The CDR3 nucleotides read TGTGCCAGCCGACTGGGACATACGAACACTGAAGCTTTCTTT. The entire variable domain, with the rest obtained from reference TRBV2 and TRBJ1-1, is as follows: EPEVTQTPSHQVTQMGQEVILRCVPISNHLYFYWYRQILGQKVEFLVSFYNNEISEKSEIFDDQFSVERPDGSNFTLKIRSTKLEDSAMYFCASRLGHTNTEAFFGQGTRLTVV.